Listed here is a single T cell receptor beta chain. Its antigen is unknown. No much larger clone is present one base from it, and per-base qualities are unavailable. Read against the paper, the sample's time point label means: week 23, last vaccination. Each vaccine dose was 300 ug of a 20-mer mutant IDH1 peptide in Montanide, given subcutaneously with topical imiquimod. Newly diagnosed WHO grade 3 or 4 IDH1-mutant astrocytomas showing loss of nuclear ATRX were present in the donors. The samples were drawn from NOA16, a multicentre, single-arm, open-label phase I trial in Germany that tested a mutant IDH1 peptide vaccine in humans for the first time. Genomic DNA for TCRB sequencing was extracted from EDTA blood using the DNeasy Blood and Tissue Kit. The sample belongs to a study of a mutant IDH1 vaccine in newly diagnosed glioma (dated by TCRdb to the early 2020s). For the wider study: Across visits V03 through V10, patients got a total of eight vaccinations, given in weeks 1, 3, 5, 7, 11, 15, 19 and 23. Peripheral blood was collected at six visits: V03 (baseline), V05, V07, V10, V12 and V13. Of the 25 to 40 patients who were treated, around 62% were male and roughly 38% were female, and the mean age was approximately 40 years. For exploratory analyses, longitudinal TCRB deep sequencing was carried out in around 26 treated patients wherever samples were available. Vaccination started 4-6 weeks after radiotherapy alone, or was given together with temozolomide cycles in the groups whose treatment included chemotherapy. Before enrollment, most patients had been given radiochemotherapy with temozolomide as standard therapy, while the rest had received either radiotherapy alone or temozolomide alone. Here is what the overall study found, with its caveats: PBMC samples for TCRB deep sequencing were selected based on availability. The authors stated that sample limitations prevented analyses of patient blood samples from being reproduced. Across multiple MHC alleles, vaccine-induced immune responses were seen in more than 90% of patients. Changes in the top peripheral T cell clonotypes picked up by TCRB sequencing did not appear to be linked to pseudoprogression.

Libraries were built with the immunoSEQ multiplex PCR assay. Rearranged TCR beta chain sequences were amplified using the hsTCRB Kit according to the manufacturer's protocol. TCRB libraries were sequenced on an Illumina MiSeq. Per the source publication's procedure: The proprietary platform of the kit vendor was used for demultiplexing, trimming and gene mapping. The source is immuneACCESS, and TCRdb retained only in-frame sequences with V and J called. Part of the clones is not carried over; for the studies checked, unresolved V genes explain less than half of this, and the remainder is unexplained. V and J calls and clone size are given by that table; D and trimming were obtained from the DNA. This sample holds roughly 50,000 clones; roughly 77% were observed only once. The ten largest clonotypes hold about 8.1% of the sample. The CDR3 goes from the cysteine to the phenylalanine over 14 residues. Left in the record is the CDR3 DNA by itself, 42 bases read in frame from the first base.

The chain uses TRBV21-1 and TRBJ1-2; the table's D call of TRBD1 was not tested on the DNA. TRBV21-1 is a documented pseudogene. The receptor was isolated from a woman aged 40 to 50 with glioma. Some clones in this sample may be carry-over from other donors' samples. Sequenced material: PBMCs, taken from a glioma patient whose treatment included an IDH1 peptide vaccine. The DNA reads TGTGCCAGCAGCCGGACAGGGTCCGGCGGCGGCTACACCTTC. Translated, it reads CASSRTGSGGGYTF.